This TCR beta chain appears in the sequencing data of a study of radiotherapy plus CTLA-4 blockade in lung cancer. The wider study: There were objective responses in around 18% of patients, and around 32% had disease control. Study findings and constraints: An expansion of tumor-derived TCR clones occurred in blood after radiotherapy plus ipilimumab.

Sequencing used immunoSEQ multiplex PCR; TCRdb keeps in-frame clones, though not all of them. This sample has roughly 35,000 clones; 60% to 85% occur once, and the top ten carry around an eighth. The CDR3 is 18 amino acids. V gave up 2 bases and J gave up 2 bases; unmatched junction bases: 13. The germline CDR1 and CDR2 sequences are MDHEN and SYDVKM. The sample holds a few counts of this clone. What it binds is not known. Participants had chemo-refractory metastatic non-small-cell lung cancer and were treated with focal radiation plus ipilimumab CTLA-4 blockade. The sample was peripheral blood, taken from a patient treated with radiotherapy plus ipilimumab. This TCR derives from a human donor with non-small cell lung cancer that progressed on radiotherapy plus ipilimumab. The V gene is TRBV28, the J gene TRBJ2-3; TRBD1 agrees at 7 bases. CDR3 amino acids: CASSLRKGRGSPTDTQYF. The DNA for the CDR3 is TGTGCCAGCAGTTTAAGAAAGGGCAGGGGGAGTCCCACAGATACGCAGTATTTT.